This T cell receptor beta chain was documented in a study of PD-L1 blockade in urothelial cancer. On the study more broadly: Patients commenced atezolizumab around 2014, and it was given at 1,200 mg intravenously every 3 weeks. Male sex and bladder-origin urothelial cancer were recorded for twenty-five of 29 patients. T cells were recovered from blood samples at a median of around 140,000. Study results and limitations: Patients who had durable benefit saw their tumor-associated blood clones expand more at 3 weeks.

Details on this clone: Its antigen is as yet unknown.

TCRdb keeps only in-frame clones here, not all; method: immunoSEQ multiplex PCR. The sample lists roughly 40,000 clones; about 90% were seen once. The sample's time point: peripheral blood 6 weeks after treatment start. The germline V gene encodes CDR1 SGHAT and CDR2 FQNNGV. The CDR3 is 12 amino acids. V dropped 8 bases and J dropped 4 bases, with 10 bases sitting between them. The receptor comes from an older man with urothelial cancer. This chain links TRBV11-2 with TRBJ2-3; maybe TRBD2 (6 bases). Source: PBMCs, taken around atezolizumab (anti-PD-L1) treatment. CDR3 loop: CASDSGSDTQYF. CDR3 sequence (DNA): TGTGCCAGCGATAGCGGCTCAGATACGCAGTATTTT.